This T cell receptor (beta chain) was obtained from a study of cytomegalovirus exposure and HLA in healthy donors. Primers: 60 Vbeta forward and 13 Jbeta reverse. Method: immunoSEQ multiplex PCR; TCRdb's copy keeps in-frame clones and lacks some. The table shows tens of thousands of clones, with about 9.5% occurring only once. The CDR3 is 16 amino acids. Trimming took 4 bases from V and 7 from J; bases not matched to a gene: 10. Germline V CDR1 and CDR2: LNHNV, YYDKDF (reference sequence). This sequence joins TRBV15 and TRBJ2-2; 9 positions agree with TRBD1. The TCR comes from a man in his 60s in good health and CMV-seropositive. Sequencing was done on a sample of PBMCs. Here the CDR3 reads CATSTGGTGFSGELFF. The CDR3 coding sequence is TGTGCCACCAGCACCGGGGGGACAGGGTTTAGCGGGGAGCTGTTTTTT.